The next 18 T cell receptor beta chains were all read from a single sample in a study of blood T cells in healthy people across ages. Next came a second PCR, run for about 7 to 12 cycles, which used a sample-barcoded 5' primer along with a J-beta primer mix. From the 5' RACE reads, TCRdb called clonotypes with MiXCR, one entry per CDR3 protein. The sample consists of hundreds of thousands of distinct CDR3 sequences, roughly 50% of them appearing once. Sequencing used blood. The origin of the receptors is a man of 80 years or more in good health.

This chain joins TRBV3-1 and TRBJ1-1, with a tentative D call TRBD1 (6 bases). Germline V CDR1 and CDR2: LGHDT, YNNKEL (reference sequence). Trimming shortened V by 3 bases and J by 2 bases, and 19 bases separated the two germline ends. This CDR3 is built from 17 residues. This CDR3 reads CASSQPSGAGGNTEAFF. CDR3 sequence (DNA): TGTGCCAGCAGCCAGCCAAGTGGGGCGGGGGGCAACACTGAAGCTTTCTTT.

The V and J genes are TRBV5-6 and TRBJ2-7; D gene uncertain. The CDR3 consists of 13 residues. Trimming cost V 6 bases and J 7 bases, with 17 bases left between them. Germline V lookup: CDR1 SGHDT, CDR2 YYEEEE. The CDR3: CASTGRSYNEQYF. The CDR3 nucleotides are TGTGCCAGCACCGGAAGGTCTTACAATGAGCAGTACTTC.

The rearrangement uses TRBV27 and TRBJ2-1, with no clear D. This CDR3 comprises 13 residues. Germline V CDR1 and CDR2: MNHEY, SMNVEV (reference sequence). Between the trimmed V and J ends, which lost 5 bases and 5 bases, there was a span of 10 bases. In DNA form, the CDR3 reads TGTGCCAGCAGTGTGGGCCCCCACAATGAGCAGTTCTTC. Encoded protein: CASSVGPHNEQFF.

This chain links TRBV18 with TRBJ1-1; TRBD1 matches 9 bases. V lost 3 bases to trimming and J lost 1 base; unmatched junction nucleotides: 6. The CDR3 extends over 16 amino acids. Germline loops: CDR1 KGHSH, CDR2 LQKENI. The CDR3 DNA follows: TGTGCCAGCTCACCGGACAGGGGAAAAGGGAACACTGAAGCTTTCTTT. It specifies CASSPDRGKGNTEAFF.

This clonotype was seen repeatedly, ten times or more. The chain recombines TRBV3-1 with TRBJ2-5, with 10 bases fitting TRBD2. This CDR3 has 16 amino acids. Germline CDR1 LGHDT, CDR2 YNNKEL (reference sequence). The V and J ends lost 1 base and 3 bases, in that order; junction bases with no gene match: 5. The CDR3 DNA is TGTGCCAGCAGCCAAGCTAGCGGGAGTGCGGAAGAGACCCAGTACTTC. This encodes CASSQASGSAEETQYF.

The chain employs TRBV5-1 and TRBJ1-2; no clear D gene. The length of the CDR3 is 17 residues. CDR1 is SGHRS, CDR2 YFSETQ, per germline. With 4 bases removed from V and 2 bases from J, the gap between germline ends came to 21 bases. CDR3 loop: CASSPLPTEWVNYGYTF. The CDR3 DNA sequence: TGCGCCAGCAGCCCACTCCCGACGGAGTGGGTGAACTATGGCTACACCTTC.

In DNA form, the CDR3 reads TGCGCCAGCAGCCCGCGGACGGTAACCTACGAGCAGTACTTC. Protein: CASSPRTVTYEQYF. This chain connects TRBV5-1 to TRBJ2-7; no clear D gene. Trimming left V 4 bases short and J 2 bases short, with 13 bases between. Looked up from germline, CDR1 is SGHRS and CDR2 is YFSETQ. The CDR3 runs 14 residues. The entire variable domain, with the rest obtained from reference TRBV5-1 and TRBJ2-7, is as follows: KAGVTQTPRYLIKTRGQQVTLSCSPISGHRSVSWYQQTPGQGLQFLFEYFSETQRNKGNFPGRFSGRQFSNSRSEMNVSTLELGDSALYLCASSPRTVTYEQYFGPGTRLTVT.

This clonotype was detected only a few times. The chain employs TRBV4-2 and TRBJ1-2; D is perhaps TRBD1 (5 bases). There are 14 residues in the CDR3. Trimming took 1 base from V and 8 from J, leaving 14 bases between them. Germline assignment: CDR1 LGHNA and CDR2 YNFKEQ. The CDR3 bases are TGTGCCAGCAGCCAAGGGGCAGGGATGGGAGGCTACACCTTC. It specifies CASSQGAGMGGYTF.

This clonotype was recorded a few times. The rearrangement links TRBV20-1 to TRBJ2-7; 12 nucleotides align to TRBD2. V lost 1 base and J lost 0; bases outside the gene matches: 7. The germline V gene has CDR1 DFQATT and CDR2 SNEGSKA (reference sequence). CDR3 size: 17 residues. This chain's CDR3 is CSARVRLAGVPSYEQYF. CDR3 bases: TGCAGTGCTAGAGTCCGACTAGCGGGGGTTCCCTCCTACGAGCAGTACTTC.

Turning to this clonotype: At one end, the junction sequence differs from germline, possibly due to a read error. The V call is TRBV20-1, the J call TRBJ2-3; D remains ambiguous. This CDR3 spans 15 amino acids. Germline V gene data show CDR1 as DFQATT and CDR2 as SNEGSKA (reference sequence). The CDR3 loop is CSAPDRVPGTDTQYF. CDR3 in DNA: TGCAGTGCTCCCGACCGGGTTCCTGGCACGGATACGCAGTATTTT.

This clonotype was detected only a few times. This rearrangement joins TRBV7-2 to TRBJ2-5, with D unresolved. The CDR3 loop spans 15 amino acids. Trimming shortened V by 5 bases and J by 2 bases, and 15 bases separated the two germline ends. In germline, CDR1 is SGHTA, CDR2 FQGNSA. CDR3 bases: TGTGCCAGCAGCAAATATGCCGGGCCTCAAGAGACCCAGTACTTC. Translating gives CASSKYAGPQETQYF.

This chain links TRBV27 with TRBJ1-1; D remains ambiguous. The CDR3 is 13 amino acids. V was cut by 3 bases and J by 1 base, with 6 bases left in between. Looked up from germline, CDR1 is MNHEY and CDR2 is SMNVEV (reference sequence). CDR3 nucleotide sequence: TGTGCCAGCAGTTTTGAAGCGAACACTGAAGCTTTCTTT. Its translation is CASSFEANTEAFF.

As concerns this clonotype: The junction and the germline gene differ at one end; a read error may be behind it. CDR3 residues: CAISDPSPGTGVYGYTF. CDR3 in DNA: TGTGCCATCAGTGATCCAAGCCCCGGGACAGGGGTATATGGCTACACCTTC. This chain connects TRBV24-1 to TRBJ1-2; 10 bases map to TRBD1. Germline values: CDR1 KGHDR, CDR2 SFDVKD. The CDR3 length is 17 residues.

V and J are TRBV12-3 or TRBV12-4 and TRBJ2-3, with D perhaps matching TRBD1 (5 bases). V was clipped by 4 bases and J by 4 bases, with 12 bases between them. The CDR3 loop spans 14 amino acids. CDR3 DNA: TGTGCCAGCAGTTCTCCGACAGCTCCAGATACGCAGTATTTT. Its translation: CASSSPTAPDTQYF.

The rearrangement joins TRBV20-1 to TRBJ1-5; the D gene is possibly TRBD1 (5 bases). Germline V gene sequence: CDR1 DFQATT, CDR2 SNEGSKA (reference sequence). The V gene lost 7 bases and the J gene lost 1 base, with 14 bases spanning the gap. The CDR3 length is 14 residues. Written as DNA, the CDR3 is TGCAGTGTCCCTTTCCGGGACAGCAATCAGCCCCAGCATTTT. Its protein is CSVPFRDSNQPQHF.

This clonotype has more than one count but fewer than ten. This chain uses TRBV29-1 with TRBJ2-7; 7 bases fit TRBD1. The CDR3 is 15 amino acids. The V gene end was trimmed by 0 bases and the J gene end by 4 bases; junction bases not matched to a gene: 9. The germline V gene encodes CDR1 SQVTM and CDR2 ANQGSEA. The CDR3 nucleotides read TGCAGCGTTGAAGACGACAGGGTCGGTAATTACGAGCAGTACTTC. Its protein product is CSVEDDRVGNYEQYF.

This clonotype was counted a few times. V gene TRBV7-3 combines with J gene TRBJ2-3; no firm D call. Per the germline V gene, CDR1 is SGHTA and CDR2 is FQGTGA. V lost 1 base and J lost 6, with 20 bases in between. The CDR3 contains 17 residues. The CDR3 protein is CASSLNGGGSRWDTQYF. The CDR3, as DNA: TGTGCCAGCAGCTTAAACGGCGGCGGTTCCCGCTGGGATACGCAGTATTTT.

V is TRBV10-1 and J is TRBJ2-7; perhaps D is TRBD1 or TRBD2 (5 bases each). This CDR3 comprises 14 residues. V was shortened by 3 bases and J by 2 bases, with 11 bases between the two germline ends. CDR1 WNHNN and CDR2 SYGVQD come from the germline V gene (reference sequence). CDR3 nucleotides: TGCGCCAGCAGTGACCCCGGGACCCCCTACGAGCAGTACTTC. Protein: CASSDPGTPYEQYF.